The source of this TCR beta chain is a study of T cell repertoires in cytomegalovirus infection. Findings of the study overall: Cumulative frequency of public TCR beta families picked out carriers of CMV plus the relevant HLA. Clonotypes of TCR beta that were HLA-C-restricted and CMV-specific dominated the ex vivo response.

Germline loops: CDR1 SGHTA, CDR2 FQGNSA. The V and J ends lost 2 bases and 5 bases respectively, with 4 bases between them. CDR3 length: 12 residues. This clonotype occurred many times. Its antigen is not identified. TCRdb analysed the reads with MiXCR anew, one entry per CDR3 protein. In the table there are roughly 76,000 distinct CDR3 sequences, 3% to 4.5% of which are singletons. Input material: PBMCs. This sequence joins TRBV7-2 and TRBJ1-5; D remains unclear. The sequence was collected from a human donor in good health (CMV status not recorded). Some clones in this sample may be carry-over from other donors' samples. The CDR3 region is CASSLYDQPQHF. CDR3 coding DNA: TGTGCCAGCAGCTTATACGATCAGCCCCAGCATTTT.